The 17 T cell receptor beta chains in this list originate from one sample, sequenced in a study of T cell responses to AZD1222 COVID-19 vaccine. TCRdb's copy holds only in-frame clones and misses some; the assay was immunoSEQ multiplex PCR. The repertoire includes roughly 120,000 clones, 86% of them detected once, and 9.5% to 15% sits in the top ten. The source was peripheral blood, collected on day 0 of AZD1222 vaccination. The receptors were sampled from an adult in good health.

The genes are TRBV28 and TRBJ2-3, with 7 bases lining up with TRBD1. V dropped 6 bases and J dropped 2; count of bases not matched to a gene: 5. The CDR3 has 14 residues. The germline gives CDR1 MDHEN, CDR2 SYDVKM. Here the CDR3 DNA reads TGTGCCAGCAGAAGGACAGGATCCACAGATACGCAGTATTTT. Protein product: CASRRTGSTDTQYF.

This chain connects TRBV14 to TRBJ2-1, with 9 positions matching TRBD2. In germline, CDR1 is SGHDN, CDR2 FVKESK. The J segment lost 10 bases and the V segment lost 2 bases, leaving 3 bases of the junction unmatched. The CDR3 is 13 residues long. The CDR3 sequence: CASSQLLAGEQFF. The CDR3 bases are TGTGCCAGCAGCCAACTCCTAGCGGGAGAGCAGTTCTTC.

This clone appeared a single time. V and J are TRBV7-9 and TRBJ1-6; 7 bases map to TRBD1. The CDR3 length is 16 residues. Germline CDR1 SEHNR, CDR2 FQNEAQ (reference sequence). The V gene end was trimmed by 1 base and the J gene end by 4 bases; junction bases not matched to a gene: 4. In DNA, the CDR3 is TGTGCCAGCAGCTTAGGAGGGGGCGCTTATAATTCACCCCTCCACTTT. Translation: CASSLGGGAYNSPLHF.

This chain links TRBV7-9 with TRBJ2-5; D gene unclear. V dropped 1 base and J dropped 5 bases, with 8 bases sitting between them. CDR3 length equals 13 residues. Germline CDR1 and CDR2: SEHNR and FQNEAQ (reference sequence). Written as DNA, the CDR3 is TGTGCCAGCAGCTTAGAGCACGTGGAGACCCAGTACTTC. As protein: CASSLEHVETQYF.

This clone occurred once. The chain recombines TRBV7-9 with TRBJ1-1; no clear D. Trimming removed 3 bases from V and 4 bases from J, with 15 bases in between. Germline values: CDR1 SEHNR, CDR2 FQNEAQ (reference sequence). The CDR3 runs 15 residues. The CDR3 sequence is CASSLDRRMGTEAFF. The DNA of the CDR3 is TGTGCCAGCAGCTTGGACCGCCGTATGGGCACTGAAGCTTTCTTT.

The chain links TRBV5-8 to TRBJ2-7; the D call may be TRBD1 or TRBD2 (6 bases each). This CDR3 is 13 amino acids long. Looked up from germline, CDR1 is SGHTS and CDR2 is YDEGEE. Trimming stripped 1 base from V and 5 bases from J, with 10 bases between. The CDR3 here is CASSLWGAHEQYF. CDR3 nucleotide sequence: TGTGCCAGCAGCTTGTGGGGGGCCCACGAGCAGTACTTC.

With respect to this clone: Its ends do not fully match the called genes, so a read error is possible. The chain recombines TRBV25-1 with TRBJ2-7; TRBD1 matches 7 bases. CDR3 length: 14 residues. The V gene's germline CDR1 is MGHDK and CDR2 SYGVNS. The CDR3 loop reads CASSERTGVYEWDF. The CDR3 nucleotides read TGTGCCAGCAGTGAGCGCACAGGGGTCTACGAGTGGGACTTC.

The chain joins TRBV6-5 to TRBJ2-7; D remains ambiguous. CDR3 size: 14 residues. V shed 6 bases and J shed 2 bases, with 14 bases lying between them. CDR1 is MNHEY and CDR2 is SVGAGI in the germline V gene. The CDR3 sequence is CASRPDILAYEQYF. The CDR3 DNA follows: TGTGCCAGCAGACCAGACATCCTGGCCTACGAGCAGTACTTC.

In this sample, this clone turned up a few times. The chain recombines TRBV6-5 with TRBJ1-2; weak D call: TRBD1 (6 bases). This CDR3 has 13 amino acids. V lost 2 bases to trimming and J lost 3 bases, with 7 bases between them. Per germline, CDR1 MNHEY and CDR2 SVGAGI. CDR3 loop: CASSYRTDYGYTF. CDR3 sequence (DNA): TGTGCCAGCAGTTACAGGACAGACTATGGCTACACCTTC.

This chain uses TRBV7-9 with TRBJ1-6; tentative D call: TRBD1 (5 bases). V was cut by 4 bases and J by 9 bases, with 7 bases left in between. CDR1 and CDR2 from the germline V gene are SEHNR and FQNEAQ (reference sequence). The CDR3 contains 12 residues. CDR3 amino acids: CASSWGGSPLHF. The DNA for the CDR3 is TGTGCCAGCAGCTGGGGGGGTTCACCCCTCCACTTT.

This sequence joins TRBV29-1 and TRBJ1-1; no definite D call. Trimming stripped 2 bases from V and 1 base from J, with 8 bases between. CDR1 is SQVTM and CDR2 is ANQGSEA in the germline V gene. The CDR3 length is 13 residues. The CDR3 DNA reads as TGCAGCGTTGAAATCCCAGAGAACACTGAAGCTTTCTTT. Its protein product is CSVEIPENTEAFF. Full variable domain (missing parts from reference TRBV29-1 and TRBJ1-1): SAVISQKPSRDICQRGTSLTIQCQVDSQVTMMFWYRQQPGQSLTLIATANQGSEATYESGFVIDKFPISRPNLTFSTLTVSNMSPEDSSIYLCSVEIPENTEAFFGQGTRLTVV.

The chain carries TRBV20-1 and TRBJ1-1, with D possibly TRBD1 on 5 matching bases. Germline CDR1 and CDR2: DFQATT and SNEGSKA (reference sequence). This CDR3 has 14 amino acids. Trimming removed 3 bases at V and 5 bases at J, with 16 bases between. The CDR3 reads CSASANTGRTEAFF. CDR3 nucleotide sequence: TGCAGTGCTAGTGCTAATACGGGACGGACTGAAGCTTTCTTT.

This rearrangement joins TRBV5-4 to TRBJ2-5; D tentatively reads TRBD1 or TRBD2 (6 bases each). The germline gives CDR1 SGHNT, CDR2 YYREEE (reference sequence). Trimming stripped 3 bases from V and 4 bases from J, with 7 bases between. This CDR3 is 12 amino acids long. The CDR3 reads CASSSGAETQYF. In DNA, the CDR3 is TGTGCCAGCAGCTCGGGGGCAGAGACCCAGTACTTC.

The gene calls are TRBV3-1 (or the pseudogene TRBV3-2) and TRBJ1-3, with 10 bases matching TRBD1. V shed 5 bases, J shed 1 base, and the junction held 5 bases outside the gene matches. Germline CDR1 is LGHDT and CDR2 is YNNKEL (reference sequence). This CDR3 spans 16 amino acids. This CDR3 reads CASSNPGQGSGNTIYF. CDR3 bases: TGTGCCAGCAGCAACCCGGGACAGGGGTCTGGAAACACCATATATTTT.

This chain connects TRBV7-3 to TRBJ2-4; 8 bases are a match to TRBD1. CDR1 and CDR2 from the germline V gene are SGHTA and FQGTGA. The ends lost 5 bases at V and 6 bases at J; junction bases unmatched: 6. This CDR3 spans 14 amino acids. In DNA form, the CDR3 reads TGTGCCAGCAGCCATCAGGACAGGGTAAACATTCAGTACTTC. Encoded protein: CASSHQDRVNIQYF.

The chain links TRBV7-2 to TRBJ2-5; TRBD2 matches 12 bases. The germline V gene has CDR1 SGHTA and CDR2 FQGNSA. V dropped 1 base and J dropped 4; count of bases not matched to a gene: 7. This CDR3 has 17 residues. CDR3 nucleotides: TGTGCCAGCAGCTTAGGAGTACTAGCGGGGGGCGCAGAGACCCAGTACTTC. Its translation is CASSLGVLAGGAETQYF.

CDR3 sequence reads: CASSQNAGGTGGLYGYTF. For the CDR3, the DNA is TGCGCCAGCAGCCAAAACGCTGGCGGGACAGGGGGCTTGTACGGCTACACCTTC. V and J are TRBV4-1 and TRBJ1-2, with 12 bases that match TRBD1. V lost 2 bases to trimming and J lost 8 bases; unmatched junction nucleotides: 15. CDR3 length equals 18 residues. CDR1 MGHRA and CDR2 YSYEKL come from the germline V gene.